The clone carrying this TCR beta chain was detected only a few times. The antigen is not known. Time point of the sample: persistent/refractory GD, antithyroid drugs over 5 years with positive TRAb. PBMC-extracted RNA yielded the TCR library. Patients came through an endocrinology department, and that department was in Xi'an, China. This sample stems from a study of regulatory T cells in long-lasting Graves disease. Study-wide findings and caveats: Persistent Graves' disease cases displayed lower TCR diversity than newly diagnosed ones. More public clonotypes were shared by persistent patients (approximately 3,000) than by new patients (roughly 970).

Arm-PCR of CDR3 regions and iRepertoire HTBI primers were the basis on which TCR beta libraries were built. In TCRdb, the multiplex PCR reads were re-called with MiXCR into one record per CDR3 protein. The sample yields approximately 690,000 distinct CDR3 sequences, 25% to 35% seen once. The sequences come from peripheral blood mononuclear cells (PBMCs), collected when the disease was refractory, from a patient treated with antithyroid drugs. This TCR came from a female donor with Graves disease.

CDR3 protein: CASSIVLGAYEQYF. The CDR3 bases are TGTGCCAGTAGTATAGTGTTGGGGGCCTACGAGCAGTACTTC. V gene TRBV19 combines with J gene TRBJ2-7, with D possibly called TRBD1 or TRBD2 (5 bases each). Germline V gene sequence: CDR1 LNHDA, CDR2 SQIVND (reference sequence). There are 14 residues in the CDR3. Trimming took off 1 base at V and 2 bases at J, with 9 bases between the two ends.